The present TCR beta chain was sequenced within a study of blood T cell repertoires in COVID-19. Study in general: Spain, Italy and the United States supplied samples that represented acute and convalescent COVID-19. In each case, the material was cDNA or gDNA derived from T cells, B-cell-depleted T cells, or PBMCs.

Source study methods: Estimates of nucleated cell counts were drawn from the amplification of reference gene primers. The method was immunoSEQ multiplex PCR; TCRdb's version includes in-frame clones alone and lacks a portion of them. That table gives V, J and clone size, and the DNA gave D and trimming. Of around 200,000 clones listed, about 86% are singletons. The ends lost 7 bases at V and 2 bases at J; junction bases unmatched: 4. The CDR3 has 14 amino acids. Germline values: CDR1 LNHDA, CDR2 SQIVND (reference sequence). This TCR was sampled from a man aged 25-45 years with active or convalescent COVID-19. The chain couples TRBV19 to TRBJ2-3; the match to TRBD1 covers 9 bases. The sample consisted of peripheral blood. Written as DNA, the CDR3 is TGTGCCAGTACGACAGGGGGTTACACAGATACGCAGTATTTT. Amino acid sequence: CASTTGGYTDTQYF.